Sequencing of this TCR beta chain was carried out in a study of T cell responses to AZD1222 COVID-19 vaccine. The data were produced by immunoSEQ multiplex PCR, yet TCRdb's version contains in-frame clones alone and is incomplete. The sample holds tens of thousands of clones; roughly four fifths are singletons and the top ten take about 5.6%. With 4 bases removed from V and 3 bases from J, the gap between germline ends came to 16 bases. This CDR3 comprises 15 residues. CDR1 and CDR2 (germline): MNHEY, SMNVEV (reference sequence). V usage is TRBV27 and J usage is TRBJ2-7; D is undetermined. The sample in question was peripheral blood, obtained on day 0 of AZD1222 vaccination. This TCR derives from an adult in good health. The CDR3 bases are TGTGCCAGCAGTTCAAGGTTAAAGACGATCTACGAGCAGTACTTC. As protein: CASSSRLKTIYEQYF.